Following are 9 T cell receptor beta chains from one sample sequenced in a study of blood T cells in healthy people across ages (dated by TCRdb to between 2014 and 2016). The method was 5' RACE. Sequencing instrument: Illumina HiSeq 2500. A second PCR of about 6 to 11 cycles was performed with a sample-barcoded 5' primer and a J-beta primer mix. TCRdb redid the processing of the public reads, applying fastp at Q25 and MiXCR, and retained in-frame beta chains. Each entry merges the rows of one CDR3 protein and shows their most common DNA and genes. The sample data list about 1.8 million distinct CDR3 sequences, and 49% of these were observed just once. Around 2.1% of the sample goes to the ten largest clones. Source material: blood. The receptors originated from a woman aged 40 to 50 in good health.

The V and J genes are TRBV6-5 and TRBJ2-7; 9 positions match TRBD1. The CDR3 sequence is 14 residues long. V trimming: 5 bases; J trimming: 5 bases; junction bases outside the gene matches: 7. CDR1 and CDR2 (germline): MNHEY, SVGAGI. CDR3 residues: CASSIRDRAHEQYF. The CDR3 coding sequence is TGTGCCAGCAGTATCCGGGACAGGGCCCACGAGCAGTACTTC.

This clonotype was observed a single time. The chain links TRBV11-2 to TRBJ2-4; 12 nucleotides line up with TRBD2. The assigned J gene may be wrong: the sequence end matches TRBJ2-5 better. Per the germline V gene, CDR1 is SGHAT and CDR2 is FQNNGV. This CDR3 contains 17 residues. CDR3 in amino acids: CASTSISRLAGGETQYF. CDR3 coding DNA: TGTGCCAGCACCAGTATAAGCAGGCTAGCGGGGGGGGAGACCCAGTACTTC.

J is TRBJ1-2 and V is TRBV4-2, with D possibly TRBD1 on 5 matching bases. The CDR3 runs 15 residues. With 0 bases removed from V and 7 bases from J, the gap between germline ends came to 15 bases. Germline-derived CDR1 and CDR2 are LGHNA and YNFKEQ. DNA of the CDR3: TGTGCCAGCAGCCAAGATATTGGGACTCGGGGTGGCTACACCTTC. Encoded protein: CASSQDIGTRGGYTF.

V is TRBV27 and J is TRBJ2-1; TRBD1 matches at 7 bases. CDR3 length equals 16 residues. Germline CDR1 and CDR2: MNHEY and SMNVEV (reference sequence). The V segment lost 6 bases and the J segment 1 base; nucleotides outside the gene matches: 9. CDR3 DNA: TGTGCCAGCAGCTCGACCGGGACAGCATCCTACAATGAGCAGTTCTTC. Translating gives CASSSTGTASYNEQFF.

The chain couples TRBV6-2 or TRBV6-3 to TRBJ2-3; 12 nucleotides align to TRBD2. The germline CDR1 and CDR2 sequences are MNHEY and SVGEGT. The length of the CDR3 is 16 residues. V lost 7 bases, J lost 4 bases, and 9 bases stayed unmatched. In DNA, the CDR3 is TGTGCCAGCACAGCACTAGCGGGGGGAGGATCAGATACGCAGTATTTT. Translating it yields CASTALAGGGSDTQYF.

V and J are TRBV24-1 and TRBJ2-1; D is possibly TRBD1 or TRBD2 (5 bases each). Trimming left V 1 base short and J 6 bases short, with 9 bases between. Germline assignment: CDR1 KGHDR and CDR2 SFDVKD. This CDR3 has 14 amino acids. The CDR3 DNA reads TGTGCCACCAGTGATTTACGGGGCAGCAATGAGCAGTTCTTC. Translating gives CATSDLRGSNEQFF.

CDR3 region: CASSLGRTSGGARVIQYF. CDR3 in DNA: TGTGCCAGCAGCTTAGGACGGACTAGCGGGGGGGCGAGGGTCATTCAGTACTTC. This rearrangement joins TRBV7-9 to TRBJ2-4; 15 bases are shared with TRBD2. The CDR3 totals 18 residues. CDR1 and CDR2 from the germline V gene are SEHNR and FQNEAQ (reference sequence). The J segment lost 9 bases and the V segment lost 1 base, leaving 10 bases of the junction unmatched.

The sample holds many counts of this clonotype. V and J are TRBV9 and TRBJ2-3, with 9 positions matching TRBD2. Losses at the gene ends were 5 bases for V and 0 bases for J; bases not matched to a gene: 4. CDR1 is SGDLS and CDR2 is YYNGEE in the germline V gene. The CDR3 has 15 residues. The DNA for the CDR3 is TGTGCCAGCAGTTCTAGCGGGGACAGCACAGATACGCAGTATTTT. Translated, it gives CASSSSGDSTDTQYF.

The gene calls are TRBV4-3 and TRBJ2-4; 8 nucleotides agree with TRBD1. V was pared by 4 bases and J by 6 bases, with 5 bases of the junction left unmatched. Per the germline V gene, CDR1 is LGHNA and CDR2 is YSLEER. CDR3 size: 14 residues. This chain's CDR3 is CASSRETGANIQYF. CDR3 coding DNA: TGCGCCAGCAGCCGGGAGACAGGGGCAAACATTCAGTACTTC.